A selection of T cell receptor beta chains follows, all from one sample in a study of Graves' ophthalmopathy and Graves' hyperthyroidism. TCRdb reanalysed the multiplex PCR reads using MiXCR and keeps one entry per CDR3 protein. The repertoire consists of approximately 460,000 distinct CDR3 sequences, with about 15% occurring once and the leading ten covering roughly 9.8%. Material for sequencing was blood. These receptors were obtained from a woman younger than 45 with Graves' ophthalmopathy. The CDR3 runs from the conserved cysteine through the conserved F or W. D genes are given only for firm matches. The listing skips clone size in some rows; elsewhere it reads once, few, many or a size class.

D	V	length	J	size	CDR3	DNA
.	TRBV5-1	16	TRBJ2-5	few	CASSFWGLTVWGTQYF	TGCGCCAGCAGCTTCTGGGGACTCACCGTGTGGGGGACCCAGTACTTC
TRBD1	TRBV12-3/TRBV12-4	15	TRBJ1-2	.	CASTPSRGLNYGYTF	TGTGCCAGCACGCCATCCAGGGGGCTGAACTATGGCTACACCTTC
.	TRBV6-5	15	TRBJ1-1	many	CASSYSAALSTEAFF	TGTGCCAGCAGTTACTCGGCCGCCTTGAGCACTGAAGCTTTCTTT
.	TRBV12-3/TRBV12-4	12	TRBJ2-5	few	CASSFIRETQYF	TGTGCCAGCAGTTTTATTCGAGAGACCCAGTACTTC
.	TRBV28	11	TRBJ1-1	many	CASKGNTEAFF	TGTGCCAGCAAAGGGAACACTGAAGCTTTCTTT
.	TRBV20-1	14	TRBJ1-1	many	CSARLPGENTEAFF	TGCAGTGCTAGACTGCCCGGCGAGAACACTGAAGCTTTCTTT
.	TRBV28	15	TRBJ1-1	many	CASRTGGPGNTEAFF	TGTGCCAGCAGGACTGGGGGACCCGGTAACACTGAAGCTTTCTTT
.	TRBV29-1	14	TRBJ1-2	once	CSVSDRTANYGYTF	TGCAGCGTTTCTGACAGGACGGCTAACTATGGCTACACCTTC
TRBD1	TRBV19	16	TRBJ1-1	.	CASLPRGTGANSEAFF	TGTGCCAGCCTCCCACGGGGGACAGGAGCGAACTCTGAAGCTTTCTTT
.	TRBV18	15	TRBJ2-5	few	CASSPLTVMEETQYF	TGTGCCAGCTCACCCTTGACAGTCATGGAAGAGACCCAGTACTTC
TRBD1	TRBV6-1	17	TRBJ2-5	many	CASNIQRTGRGGETQYF	TGTGCCAGCAACATACAACGGACAGGGCGGGGAGGAGAGACCCAGTACTTC
.	TRBV28	13	TRBJ1-2	many	CASSQSQNYGYTF	TGTGCCAGCAGTCAGAGCCAAAACTATGGCTACACCTTC
.	TRBV7-2	13	TRBJ1-1	many	CASSLAANGAAFF	TGTGCCAGCAGCTTAGCGGCGAACGGAGCAGCTTTCTTT
.	TRBV5-1	15	TRBJ2-2	.	CASSLRTTGTGELFF	TGCGCCAGCAGCCTTCGGACTACGGGCACCGGGGAGCTGTTTTTT
.	TRBV6-1	15	TRBJ1-2	.	CASGWGAGSGYGYTF	TGTGCCAGCGGATGGGGGGCAGGGAGTGGCTATGGCTACACCTTC
TRBD2	TRBV10-3	14	TRBJ2-7	many	CAISEAGGPYEQYF	TGTGCCATCAGTGAGGCGGGAGGGCCATACGAGCAGTACTTC
.	TRBV6-5	17	TRBJ2-7	many	CASSYSAGTLSSYEQYF	TGTGCCAGCAGTTACTCGGCGGGCACCTTAAGCTCCTACGAGCAGTACTTC
.	TRBV6-5	12	TRBJ1-3	many	CASSYGQETIYF	TGTGCCAGCAGTTATGGGCAAGAAACCATATATTTT
.	TRBV6-5	15	TRBJ1-2	.	CASSYSRGVEYGYTF	TGTGCCAGCAGTTACTCGCGGGGGGTGGAGTATGGCTACACCTTC
.	TRBV6-5	15	TRBJ2-7	many	CASSYGTPGAYEQYF	TGTGCCAGCAGTTACGGAACCCCAGGGGCCTACGAGCAGTACTTC
.	TRBV30	13	TRBJ1-6	many	CAWRLRGDSPLHF	TGTGCCTGGAGACTAAGGGGTGATTCACCCCTCCACTTT
.	TRBV6-1	13	TRBJ1-2	many	CASSENQIGGYTF	TGTGCCAGCAGTGAGAACCAGATTGGTGGCTACACCTTC
.	TRBV6-5	15	TRBJ1-1	.	CASSYSGLMNTEAFF	TGTGCCAGCAGTTACTCAGGCCTAATGAACACTGAAGCTTTCTTT
.	TRBV7-8	12	TRBJ1-2	many	CASSAPNYGYTF	TGTGCCAGCAGCGCCCCTAACTATGGCTACACCTTC
TRBD2	TRBV6-5	17	TRBJ2-7	.	CASSYSGGSGNSYGQYF	TGTGCCAGCAGTTACTCAGGGGGTAGCGGGAACTCCTACGGGCAGTACTTC
.	TRBV6-1	15	TRBJ1-1	many	CASSERTVMNTEAFF	TGTGCCAGCAGTGAGAGGACGGTCATGAACACTGAAGCTTTCTTT
.	TRBV9	14	TRBJ1-2	many	CASSVGDKGYGYTF	TGTGCCAGCAGCGTAGGGGACAAAGGCTATGGCTACACCTTC
.	TRBV3-1	17	TRBJ1-1	.	CASSQVLLRHQDTEAFF	TGTGCCAGCAGCCAAGTACTCTTGAGACACCAAGACACTGAAGCTTTCTTT
.	TRBV20-1	12	TRBJ1-2	many	CSARTDTYGYTF	TGCAGTGCTAGAACCGACACCTATGGCTACACCTTC
TRBD1	TRBV20-1	14	TRBJ1-5	many	CSAAGTGGEQPQHF	TGCAGTGCAGCCGGGACAGGGGGCGAACAGCCCCAGCATTTT
TRBD1	TRBV28	13	TRBJ2-7	many	CASRDTGGYEQYF	TGTGCCAGCAGGGACACAGGGGGGTACGAGCAGTACTTC
TRBD1	TRBV7-8	15	TRBJ2-7	many	CASSWGQGIRDEQYF	TGTGCCAGCAGCTGGGGACAGGGGATTCGCGACGAGCAGTACTTC
.	TRBV6-1	10	TRBJ2-7	many	CPSDSYEQYF	TGCCCGTCCGACTCCTACGAGCAGTACTTC
.	TRBV11-2	16	TRBJ2-2	many	CASSLLGGADTGELFF	TGTGCCAGCAGCCTCCTGGGGGGCGCCGACACCGGGGAGCTGTTTTTT
TRBD1	TRBV10-3	17	TRBJ2-5	many	CAISNPGDRGHQETKYF	TGTGCCATCAGTAACCCCGGGGACAGGGGACACCAAGAGACCAAGTACTTC
.	TRBV15	19	TRBJ1-6	few	CATSRDLVPGISYNSPLHF	TGTGCCACCAGCAGAGATCTCGTCCCAGGGATATCCTATAATTCACCCCTCCACTTT
TRBD1	TRBV5-1	13	TRBJ1-2	many	CASSTSDRGGYTF	TGCGCCAGCAGCACGTCGGACAGGGGTGGCTACACCTTC
.	TRBV6-1	14	TRBJ1-5	many	CASSGGAEHQPQHF	TGTGCCAGCAGTGGAGGGGCAGAGCATCAGCCCCAGCATTTT
TRBD2	TRBV20-1	14	TRBJ2-5	many	CSARGLAYKETQYF	TGCAGTGCTAGGGGACTAGCGTATAAGGAGACCCAGTACTTC
TRBD1	TRBV20-1	13	TRBJ1-1	many	CSADLDRGSMGFF	TGCAGTGCCGACCTTGACAGGGGCAGTATGGGTTTCTTT
TRBD1	TRBV27	12	TRBJ2-7	many	CAIGQGAHEQYF	TGTGCCATCGGACAGGGGGCCCACGAGCAGTACTTC
.	TRBV11-2	12	TRBJ1-2	many	CASSLAGPFYTF	TGTGCCAGCAGTTTAGCCGGGCCCTTCTACACCTTC
TRBD1	TRBV16	17	TRBJ1-5	many	CASSHSSDRGPNQPQHF	TGTGCCAGCAGCCATAGCTCGGACAGGGGGCCTAATCAGCCCCAGCATTTT
.	TRBV6-5	13	TRBJ1-2	many	CASSSPPNYGYTF	TGTGCCAGCAGTTCACCCCCTAACTATGGCTACACCTTC
.	TRBV28	14	TRBJ1-5	many	CASSVTLTNQPQHF	TGTGCCAGCAGTGTGACGCTAACTAATCAGCCCCAGCATTTT
.	TRBV12-3/TRBV12-4	13	TRBJ1-6	many	CASSGRYNSPLHF	TGTGCCAGCAGCGGACGGTATAATTCACCCCTCCACTTT
.	TRBV12-3/TRBV12-4	13	TRBJ2-7	many	CASRGTSSYEQYF	TGTGCCAGCAGAGGGACAAGCTCCTACGAGCAGTACTTC
TRBD1	TRBV29-1	14	TRBJ1-2	many	CSVRGGQTNYGYTF	TGCAGCGTCCGAGGGGGACAGACTAACTATGGCTACACCTTC
.	TRBV29-1	14	TRBJ1-5	.	CSVWAGISNQPQHF	TGCAGCGTTTGGGCAGGGATTAGCAATCAGCCCCAGCATTTT
.	TRBV6-2/TRBV6-3	13	TRBJ2-5	many	CASRKQGMETQYF	TGTGCCAGCAGAAAACAGGGAATGGAGACCCAGTACTTC
TRBD1	TRBV10-3	14	TRBJ2-7	many	CASTRTGRSYEQYF	TGTGCCTCTACCCGGACAGGGCGCTCCTACGAGCAGTACTTC
.	TRBV12-5	12	TRBJ1-2	.	CASGNTNYGYTF	TGTGCTAGTGGCAACACAAACTATGGCTACACCTTC
TRBD1	TRBV6-5	17	TRBJ1-1	many	CASSYLAGTGGNTEAFF	TGTGCCAGCAGTTACTTGGCGGGGACAGGGGGCAACACTGAAGCTTTCTTT
.	TRBV12-5	17	TRBJ2-7	many	CASGLIGGHRPPYEQYF	TGTGCTAGTGGTTTGATCGGGGGGCATCGACCGCCCTACGAGCAGTACTTC
.	TRBV30	13	TRBJ1-1	many	CAWSDRAWTEAFF	TGTGCCTGGAGTGACAGGGCGTGGACTGAAGCTTTCTTT
.	TRBV6-5	15	TRBJ2-7	many	CASTDPGRGTYEQYF	TGTGCCAGCACCGACCCGGGACGGGGAACCTACGAGCAGTACTTC
.	TRBV30	13	TRBJ2-7	many	CAWRLNAVGEQYF	TGTGCCTGGAGACTAAACGCGGTAGGCGAGCAGTACTTC
.	TRBV12-3/TRBV12-4	13	TRBJ1-1	many	CASSLDRYTEAFF	TGTGCCAGCAGTTTAGACAGATACACTGAAGCTTTCTTT
.	TRBV28	14	TRBJ2-7	many	CASSLGSAGREQYF	TGTGCCAGCAGTTTAGGTTCGGCAGGGCGGGAGCAGTACTTC
TRBD1	TRBV20-1	15	TRBJ2-7	.	CSARGTGGLIDEQYF	TGCAGTGCTAGAGGGACAGGGGGCCTCATAGACGAGCAGTACTTC